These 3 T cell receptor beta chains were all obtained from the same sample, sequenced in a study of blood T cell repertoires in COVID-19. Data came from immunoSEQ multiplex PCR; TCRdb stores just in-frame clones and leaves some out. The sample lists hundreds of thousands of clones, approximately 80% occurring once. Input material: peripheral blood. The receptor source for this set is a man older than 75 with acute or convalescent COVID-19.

CDR3 loop: CATSDGGTGLGVETQYF. CDR3 DNA: TGTGCCACCAGTGATGGGGGGACAGGTCTAGGGGTAGAGACCCAGTACTTC. The rearrangement uses TRBV24-1 and TRBJ2-5, with 8 positions matching TRBD1. From germline, CDR1 is KGHDR and CDR2 SFDVKD. V shed 3 bases and J 4 bases; nucleotides not matched to a gene: 12. This CDR3 region has 17 residues.

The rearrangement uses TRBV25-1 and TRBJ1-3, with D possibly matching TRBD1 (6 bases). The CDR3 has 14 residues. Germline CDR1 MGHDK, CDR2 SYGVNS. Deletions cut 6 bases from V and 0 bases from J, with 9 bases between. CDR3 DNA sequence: TGTGCCAGCAGCCGGGGGGCCTCTGGAAACACCATATATTTT. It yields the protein CASSRGASGNTIYF.

CDR3 nucleotides: TGTGCCAGCAGCTTTCTATCTAGCGGGAGAAACGAGCAGTACTTC. Translated, it gives CASSFLSSGRNEQYF. The chain joins TRBV5-4 to TRBJ2-7, with TRBD2 matching over 10 bases. The CDR3 length is 15 residues. The junction had 7 bases not matched to a gene; V was cut back by 2 bases and J by 5 bases. Germline V gene lookup returns CDR1 SGHNT and CDR2 YYREEE (reference sequence).